This T cell receptor beta chain was identified in a study of control samples from healthy donors and cancer patients. This table comes from immunoSEQ multiplex PCR, and its TCRdb copy is limited to in-frame clones, with some not included. The repertoire holds 150,000 to 200,000 clones, with roughly 88% as singletons. The V end lost 1 base, the J end lost 4 bases, and 14 bases lay between the germline ends. The CDR3 has 16 residues. The V gene's germline CDR1 is LNHNV and CDR2 YYDKDF (reference sequence). This clone has only a few counts. Sequencing was performed on blood. The rearrangement uses TRBV15 and TRBJ1-5, with D unclear. This TCR was sampled from a woman aged 25 to 39 in good health. The CDR3 is CATSRAAITRNQPQHF. The CDR3 bases are TGTGCCACCAGCAGAGCCGCGATAACACGGAATCAGCCCCAGCATTTT. Looking up the rest from reference TRBV15 and TRBJ1-5 gives the full variable domain: DAMVIQNPRYQVTQFGKPVTLSCSQTLNHNVMYWYQQKSSQAPKLLFHYYDKDFNNEADTPDNFQSRRPNTSFCFLDIRSPGLGDTAMYLCATSRAAITRNQPQHFGDGTRLSIL.